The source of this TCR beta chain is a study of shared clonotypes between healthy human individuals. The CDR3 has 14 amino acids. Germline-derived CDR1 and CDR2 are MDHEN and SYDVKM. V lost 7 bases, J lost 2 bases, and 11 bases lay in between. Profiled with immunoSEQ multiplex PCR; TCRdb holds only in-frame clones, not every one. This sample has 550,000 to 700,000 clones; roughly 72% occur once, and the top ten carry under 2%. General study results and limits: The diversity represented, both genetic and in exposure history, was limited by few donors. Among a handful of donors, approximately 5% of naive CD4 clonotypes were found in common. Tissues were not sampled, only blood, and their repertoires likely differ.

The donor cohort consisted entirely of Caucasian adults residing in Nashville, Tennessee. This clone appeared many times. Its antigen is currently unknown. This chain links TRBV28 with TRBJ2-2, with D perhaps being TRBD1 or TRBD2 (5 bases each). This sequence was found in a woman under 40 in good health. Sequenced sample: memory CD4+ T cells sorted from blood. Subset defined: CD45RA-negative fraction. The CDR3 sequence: CASMKGTNTGELFF. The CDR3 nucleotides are TGTGCCAGCATGAAGGGGACCAACACCGGGGAGCTGTTTTTT.